What follows describes a single T cell receptor (beta chain). As originally analysed: Amplification of reference gene primers was used by the study to estimate nucleated cell counts. TCRdb's copy holds only in-frame clones and misses some; the assay was immunoSEQ multiplex PCR. From that table come the V and J calls and clone size; the DNA was used to work out D and trimming. This table has approximately 500,000 clones, 80% to 90% appearing once. The sample comes from a study of blood T cell repertoires in COVID-19. Turning to the study itself: PBMCs, B-cell-depleted T cells, or T cells provided the cDNA or gDNA that made up the material.

Sample: peripheral blood. The TCR sequence derives from a human donor in a cohort sampled during active COVID-19.

The CDR3 nucleotides are TGTGCCAGTAGTGAGGGGGAGGGGACCCAGTACTTC. Amino acid sequence: CASSEGEGTQYF. The chain combines TRBV19 with TRBJ2-5; maybe TRBD2 (7 bases). Germline CDR1 is LNHDA and CDR2 is SQIVND (reference sequence). The CDR3 is made up of 12 amino acids. Deletions cut 5 bases from V and 7 bases from J, with 11 bases between.